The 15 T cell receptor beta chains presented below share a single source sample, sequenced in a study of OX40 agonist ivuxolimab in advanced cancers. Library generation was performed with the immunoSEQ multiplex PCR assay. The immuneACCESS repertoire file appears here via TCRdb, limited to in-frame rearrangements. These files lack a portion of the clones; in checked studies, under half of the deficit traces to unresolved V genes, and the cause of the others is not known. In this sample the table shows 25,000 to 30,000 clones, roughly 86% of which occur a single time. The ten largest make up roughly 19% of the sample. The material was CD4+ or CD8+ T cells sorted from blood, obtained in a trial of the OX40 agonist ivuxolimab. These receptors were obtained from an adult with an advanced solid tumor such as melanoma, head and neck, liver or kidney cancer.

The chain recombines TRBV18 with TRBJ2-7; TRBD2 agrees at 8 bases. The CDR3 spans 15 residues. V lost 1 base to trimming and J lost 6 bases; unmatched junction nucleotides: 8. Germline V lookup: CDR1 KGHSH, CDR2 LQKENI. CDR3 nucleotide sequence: TGTGCCAGCTCACCACTCGGGGGGGCTGTGGGCGAGCAGTACTTC. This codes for CASSPLGGAVGEQYF.

The chain's CDR3 is CASSQKPLDRQSYEQYF. In DNA form, the CDR3 reads TGCGCCAGCAGCCAGAAACCACTGGACAGGCAGTCCTACGAGCAGTACTTC. The chain recombines TRBV4-1 with TRBJ2-7; 7 nucleotides match TRBD1. The CDR3 is 17 residues long. CDR1 and CDR2 (germline): MGHRA, YSYEKL. J gave up 1 base and V 3 bases, and 12 bases lay outside the gene matches.

CDR3 loop: CASSLAWRGETQYF. The CDR3 coding sequence is TGTGCCAGCAGCTTAGCGTGGAGGGGTGAGACCCAGTACTTC. This sequence joins TRBV11-1 and TRBJ2-5, with D perhaps matching TRBD2 (6 bases). This CDR3 contains 14 residues. V was pared by 0 bases and J by 5 bases, with 10 bases between. Germline CDR1 SGHAT, CDR2 FQDESV (reference sequence).

This chain's CDR3 is CASGLAGGTSYEQYF. CDR3 DNA sequence: TGCGCCAGCGGTCTAGCGGGAGGCACCTCCTACGAGCAGTACTTC. The V and J genes are TRBV5-1 and TRBJ2-7, with TRBD2 identical over 11 bases. This CDR3 is built from 15 residues. The trim removed 7 bases at V and 0 bases at J, leaving 6 bases unmatched. The germline V gene has CDR1 SGHRS and CDR2 YFSETQ.

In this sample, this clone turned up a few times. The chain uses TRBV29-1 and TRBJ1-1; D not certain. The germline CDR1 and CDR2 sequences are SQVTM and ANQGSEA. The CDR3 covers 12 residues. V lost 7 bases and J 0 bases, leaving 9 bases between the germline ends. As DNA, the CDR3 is TGCAGCGCCCAGACACTGAACACTGAAGCTTTCTTT. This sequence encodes CSAQTLNTEAFF.

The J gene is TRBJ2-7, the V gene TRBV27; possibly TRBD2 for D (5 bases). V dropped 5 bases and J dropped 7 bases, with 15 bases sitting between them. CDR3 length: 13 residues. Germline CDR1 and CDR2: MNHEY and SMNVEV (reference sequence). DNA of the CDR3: TGTGCCAGCAGTCCGGCGGGCCCTTTAGAGCAGTACTTC. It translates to CASSPAGPLEQYF.

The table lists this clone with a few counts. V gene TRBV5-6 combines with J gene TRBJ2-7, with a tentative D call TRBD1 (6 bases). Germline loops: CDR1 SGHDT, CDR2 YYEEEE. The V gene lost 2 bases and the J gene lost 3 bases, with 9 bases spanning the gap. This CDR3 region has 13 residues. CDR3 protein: CASSFGTNYEQYF. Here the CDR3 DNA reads TGTGCCAGCAGCTTCGGGACAAACTACGAGCAGTACTTC. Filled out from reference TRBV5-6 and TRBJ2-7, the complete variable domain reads DAGVTQSPTHLIKTRGQQVTLRCSPKSGHDTVSWYQQALGQGPQFIFQYYEEEERQRGNFPDRFSGHQFPNYSSELNVNALLLGDSALYLCASSFGTNYEQYFGPGTRLTVT.

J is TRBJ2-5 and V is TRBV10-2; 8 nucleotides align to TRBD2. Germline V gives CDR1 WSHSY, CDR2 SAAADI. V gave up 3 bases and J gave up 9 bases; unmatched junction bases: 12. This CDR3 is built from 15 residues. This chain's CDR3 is CASSDLPLGRGAQYF. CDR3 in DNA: TGCGCCAGCAGTGATCTCCCGTTGGGGCGGGGGGCCCAGTACTTC.

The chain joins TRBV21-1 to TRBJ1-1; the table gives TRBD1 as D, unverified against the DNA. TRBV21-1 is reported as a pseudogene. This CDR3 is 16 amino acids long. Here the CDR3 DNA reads TGTGCCAGCAGCAAAGCTTCTGGGGCGTGGGGAACTGAAGCTTTCTTT. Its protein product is CASSKASGAWGTEAFF.

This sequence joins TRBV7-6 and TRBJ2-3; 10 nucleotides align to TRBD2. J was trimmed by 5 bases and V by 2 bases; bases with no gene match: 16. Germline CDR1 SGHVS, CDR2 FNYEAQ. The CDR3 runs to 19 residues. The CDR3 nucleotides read TGTGCCAGCAGCTTAAGGGCTAGCGGGAGACATAGTGAGGGAGATACGCAGTATTTT. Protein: CASSLRASGRHSEGDTQYF.

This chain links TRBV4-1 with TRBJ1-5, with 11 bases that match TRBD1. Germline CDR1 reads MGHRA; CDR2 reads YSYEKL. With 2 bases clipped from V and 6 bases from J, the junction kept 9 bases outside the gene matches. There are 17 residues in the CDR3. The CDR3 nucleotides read TGCGCCAGCAGCCAACATTGGGACAGGGGGTTATCTCAGCCCCAGCATTTT. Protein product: CASSQHWDRGLSQPQHF.

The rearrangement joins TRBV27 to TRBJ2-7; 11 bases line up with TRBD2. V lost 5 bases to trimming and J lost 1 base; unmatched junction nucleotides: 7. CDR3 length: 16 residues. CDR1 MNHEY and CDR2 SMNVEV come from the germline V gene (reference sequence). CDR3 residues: CASSVGRLAGSYEQYF. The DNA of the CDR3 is TGTGCCAGCAGTGTCGGCCGACTAGCGGGGTCCTACGAGCAGTACTTC.

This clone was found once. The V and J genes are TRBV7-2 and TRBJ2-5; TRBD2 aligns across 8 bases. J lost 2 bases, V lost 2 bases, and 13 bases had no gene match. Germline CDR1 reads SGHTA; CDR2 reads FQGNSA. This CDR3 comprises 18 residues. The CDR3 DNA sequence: TGTGCCAGCAGCTTACCCCGCGGGCTAGCGGGCCTACAAGAGACCCAGTACTTC. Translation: CASSLPRGLAGLQETQYF.

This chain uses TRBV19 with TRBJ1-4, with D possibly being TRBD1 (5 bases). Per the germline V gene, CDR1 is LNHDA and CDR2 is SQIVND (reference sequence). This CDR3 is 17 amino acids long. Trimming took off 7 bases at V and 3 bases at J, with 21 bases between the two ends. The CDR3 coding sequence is TGTGCCAGTACCGAAAAGGGACTTAGGTCGCCTAATGAAAAACTGTTTTTT. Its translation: CASTEKGLRSPNEKLFF.

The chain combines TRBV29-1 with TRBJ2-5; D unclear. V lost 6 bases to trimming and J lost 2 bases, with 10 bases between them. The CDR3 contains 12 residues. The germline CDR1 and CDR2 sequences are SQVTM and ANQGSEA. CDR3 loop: CSVRITQETQYF. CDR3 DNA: TGCAGCGTCAGAATCACACAAGAGACCCAGTACTTC. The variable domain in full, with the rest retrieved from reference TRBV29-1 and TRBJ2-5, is SAVISQKPSRDICQRGTSLTIQCQVDSQVTMMFWYRQQPGQSLTLIATANQGSEATYESGFVIDKFPISRPNLTFSTLTVSNMSPEDSSIYLCSVRITQETQYFGPGTRLLVL.